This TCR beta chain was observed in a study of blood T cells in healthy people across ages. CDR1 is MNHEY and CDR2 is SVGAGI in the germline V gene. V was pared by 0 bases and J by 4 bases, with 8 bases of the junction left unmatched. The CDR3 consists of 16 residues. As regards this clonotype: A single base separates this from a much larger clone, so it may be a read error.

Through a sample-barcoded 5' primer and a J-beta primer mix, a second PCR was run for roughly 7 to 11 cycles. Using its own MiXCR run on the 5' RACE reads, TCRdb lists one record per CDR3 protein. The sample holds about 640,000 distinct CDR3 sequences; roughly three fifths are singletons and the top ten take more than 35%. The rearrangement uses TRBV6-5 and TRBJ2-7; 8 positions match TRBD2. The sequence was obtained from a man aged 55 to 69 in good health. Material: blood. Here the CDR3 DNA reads TGTGCCAGCAGTTACTCAGGACGAGCGGGGGAATACGAGCAGTACTTC. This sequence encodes CASSYSGRAGEYEQYF.